This T cell receptor beta chain was profiled in a study of beta chain features in type 1 diabetes. On this clone: Its antigen remains unidentified.

Each sorted population was over 95% pure. This CDR3 is built from 16 residues. Per germline, CDR1 MDHEN and CDR2 SYDVKM. Trimming took 6 bases from V and 5 from J; bases not matched to a gene: 14. General study results and limits: High-TCR-expressing cells could be over-represented by cDNA sequencing.

Reverse transcription of all isolated RNA meant that expressed TCRB transcripts were sequenced. This table comes from immunoSEQ multiplex PCR, and its TCRdb copy is limited to in-frame clones, with some not included. The top ten clones hold roughly 0.025% of a sample with over 700,000 clones, roughly 16% of them seen once. The sample comprised naive CD4+ T cells from blood. The chain couples TRBV28 to TRBJ2-5, with 8 positions matching TRBD1. The TCR sequence derives from a woman between 18 and 29 years old in good health. The CDR3 DNA reads TGTGCCAGCAGACGGACTACCGGGACAGGATGGGAGACCCAGTACTTC. Protein product: CASRRTTGTGWETQYF.